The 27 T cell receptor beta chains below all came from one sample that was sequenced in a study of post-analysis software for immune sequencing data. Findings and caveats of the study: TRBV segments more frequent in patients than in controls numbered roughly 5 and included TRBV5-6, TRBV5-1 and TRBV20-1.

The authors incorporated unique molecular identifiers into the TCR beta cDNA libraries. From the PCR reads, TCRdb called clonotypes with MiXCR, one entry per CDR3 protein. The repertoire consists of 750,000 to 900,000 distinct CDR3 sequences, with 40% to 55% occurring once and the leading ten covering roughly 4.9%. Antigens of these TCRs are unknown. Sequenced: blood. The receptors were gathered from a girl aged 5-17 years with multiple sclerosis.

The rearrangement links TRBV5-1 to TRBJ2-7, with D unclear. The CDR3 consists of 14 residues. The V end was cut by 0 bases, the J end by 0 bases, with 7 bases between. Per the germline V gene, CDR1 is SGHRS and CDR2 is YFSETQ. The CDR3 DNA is TGCGCCAGCAGCTTGGTGCAAAGCTCCTACGAGCAGTACTTC. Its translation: CASSLVQSSYEQYF.

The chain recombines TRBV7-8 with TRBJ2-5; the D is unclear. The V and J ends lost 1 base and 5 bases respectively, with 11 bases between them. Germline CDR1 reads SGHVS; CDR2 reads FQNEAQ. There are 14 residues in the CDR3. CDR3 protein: CASSLGARDETQYF. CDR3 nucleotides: TGTGCCAGCAGCTTAGGGGCCAGAGACGAGACCCAGTACTTC.

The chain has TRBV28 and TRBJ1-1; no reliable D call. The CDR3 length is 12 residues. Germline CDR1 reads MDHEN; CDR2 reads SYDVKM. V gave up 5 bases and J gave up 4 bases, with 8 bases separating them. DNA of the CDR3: TGTGCCAGCAGTGCCCGGGGCACTGAAGCTTTCTTT. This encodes CASSARGTEAFF.

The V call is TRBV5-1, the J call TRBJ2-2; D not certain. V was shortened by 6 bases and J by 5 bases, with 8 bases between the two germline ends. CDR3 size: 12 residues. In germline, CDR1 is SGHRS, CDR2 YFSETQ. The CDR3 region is CASTYPTGELFF. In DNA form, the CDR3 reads TGCGCCAGCACCTACCCTACCGGGGAGCTGTTTTTT. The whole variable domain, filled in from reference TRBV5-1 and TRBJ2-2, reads KAGVTQTPRYLIKTRGQQVTLSCSPISGHRSVSWYQQTPGQGLQFLFEYFSETQRNKGNFPGRFSGRQFSNSRSEMNVSTLELGDSALYLCASTYPTGELFFGEGSRLTVL.

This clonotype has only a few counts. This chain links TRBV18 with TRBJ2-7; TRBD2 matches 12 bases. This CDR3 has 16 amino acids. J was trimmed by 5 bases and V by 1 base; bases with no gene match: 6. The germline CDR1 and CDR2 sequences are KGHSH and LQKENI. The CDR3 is CASSPQRLAGEDEQYF. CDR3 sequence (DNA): TGTGCCAGCTCACCACAAAGACTAGCGGGAGAGGACGAGCAGTACTTC.

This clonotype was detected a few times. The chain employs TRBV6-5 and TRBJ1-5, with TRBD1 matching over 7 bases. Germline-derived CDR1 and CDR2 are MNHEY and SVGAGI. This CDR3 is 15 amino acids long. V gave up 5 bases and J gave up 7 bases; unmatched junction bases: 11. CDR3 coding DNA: TGTGCCAGCAGTCCGACGACAGGGTTCAAACAGCCCCAGCATTTT. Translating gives CASSPTTGFKQPQHF.

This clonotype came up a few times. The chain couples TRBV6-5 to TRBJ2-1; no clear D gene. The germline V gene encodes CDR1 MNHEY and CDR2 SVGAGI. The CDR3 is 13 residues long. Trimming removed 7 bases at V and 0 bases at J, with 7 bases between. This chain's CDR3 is CASTWGSYNEQFF. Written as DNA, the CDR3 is TGTGCCAGCACCTGGGGCTCCTACAATGAGCAGTTCTTC.

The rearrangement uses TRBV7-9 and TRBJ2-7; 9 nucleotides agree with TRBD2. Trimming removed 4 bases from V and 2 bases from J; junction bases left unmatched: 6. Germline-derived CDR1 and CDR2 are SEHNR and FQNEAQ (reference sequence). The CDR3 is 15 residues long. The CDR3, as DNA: TGTGCCAGCAGCTCAGAGACTAGCGGAGCCTACGAGCAGTACTTC. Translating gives CASSSETSGAYEQYF.

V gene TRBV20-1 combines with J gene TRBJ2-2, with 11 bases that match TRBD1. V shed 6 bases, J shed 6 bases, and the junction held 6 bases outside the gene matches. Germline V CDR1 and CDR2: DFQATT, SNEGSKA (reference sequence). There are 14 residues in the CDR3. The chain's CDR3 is CSAPRDRGSGELFF. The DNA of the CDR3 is TGCAGTGCCCCCCGGGACAGGGGGTCCGGGGAGCTGTTTTTT.

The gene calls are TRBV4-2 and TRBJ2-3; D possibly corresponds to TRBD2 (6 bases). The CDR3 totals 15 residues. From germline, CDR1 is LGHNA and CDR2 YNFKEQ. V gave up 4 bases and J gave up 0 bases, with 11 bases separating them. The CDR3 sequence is CASSPAEGSTDTQYF. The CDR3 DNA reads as TGTGCCAGCAGCCCGGCGGAGGGGAGCACAGATACGCAGTATTTT.

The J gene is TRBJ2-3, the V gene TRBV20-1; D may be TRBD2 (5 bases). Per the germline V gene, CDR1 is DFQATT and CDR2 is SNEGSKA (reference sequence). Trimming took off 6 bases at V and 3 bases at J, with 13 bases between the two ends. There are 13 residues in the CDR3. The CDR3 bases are TGCAGTGCCGGTCCCCCGGGGACAGATACGCAGTATTTT. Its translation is CSAGPPGTDTQYF.

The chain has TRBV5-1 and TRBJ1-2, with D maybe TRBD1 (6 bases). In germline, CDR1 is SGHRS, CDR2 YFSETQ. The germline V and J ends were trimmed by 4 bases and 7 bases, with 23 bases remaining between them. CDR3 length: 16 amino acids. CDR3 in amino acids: CASSLGQNFYPSGYTF. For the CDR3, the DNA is TGCGCCAGCAGCCTCGGACAGAACTTCTACCCTTCTGGCTACACCTTC.

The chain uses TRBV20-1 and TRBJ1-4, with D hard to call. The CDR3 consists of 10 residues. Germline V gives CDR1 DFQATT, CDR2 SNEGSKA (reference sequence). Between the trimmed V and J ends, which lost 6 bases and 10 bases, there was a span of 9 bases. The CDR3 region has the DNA TGCAGTGCCAAAAAGGGAAAACTGTTTTTT. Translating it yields CSAKKGKLFF.

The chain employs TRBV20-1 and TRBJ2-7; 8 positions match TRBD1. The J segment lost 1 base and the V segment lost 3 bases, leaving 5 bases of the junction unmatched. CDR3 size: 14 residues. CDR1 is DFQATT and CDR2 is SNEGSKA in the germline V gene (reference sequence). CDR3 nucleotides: TGCAGTGCTAGGGAGGACAGGGCGTCCTACGAGCAGTACTTC. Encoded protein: CSAREDRASYEQYF.

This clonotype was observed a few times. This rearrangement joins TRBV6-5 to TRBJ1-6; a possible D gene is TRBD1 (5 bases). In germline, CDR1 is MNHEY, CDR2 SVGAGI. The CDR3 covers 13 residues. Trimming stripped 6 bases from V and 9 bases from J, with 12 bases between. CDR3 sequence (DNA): TGTGCCAGCAGCCGGGACTCGCTTTCACCCCTCCACTTT. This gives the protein CASSRDSLSPLHF.

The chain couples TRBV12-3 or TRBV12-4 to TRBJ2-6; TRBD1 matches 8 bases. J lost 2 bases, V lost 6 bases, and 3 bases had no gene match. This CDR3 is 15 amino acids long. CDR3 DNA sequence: TGTGCCAGCAGCCGGACAGGGCCTGGGGCCAACGTCCTGACTTTC. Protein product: CASSRTGPGANVLTF.

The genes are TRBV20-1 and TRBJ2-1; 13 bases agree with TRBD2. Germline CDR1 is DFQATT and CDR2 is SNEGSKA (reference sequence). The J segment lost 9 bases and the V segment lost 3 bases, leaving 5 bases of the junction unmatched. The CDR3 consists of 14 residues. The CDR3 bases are TGCAGTGCTAGTCCACTAGCGGGAGGGAGTGAGCAGTTCTTC. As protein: CSASPLAGGSEQFF.

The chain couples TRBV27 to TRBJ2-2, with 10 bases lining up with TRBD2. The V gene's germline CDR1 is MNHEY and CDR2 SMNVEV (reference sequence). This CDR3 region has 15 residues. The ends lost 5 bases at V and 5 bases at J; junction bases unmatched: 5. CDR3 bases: TGTGCCAGCAGTCCCGTAGCGGGAGGTACCGGGGAGCTGTTTTTT. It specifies CASSPVAGGTGELFF.

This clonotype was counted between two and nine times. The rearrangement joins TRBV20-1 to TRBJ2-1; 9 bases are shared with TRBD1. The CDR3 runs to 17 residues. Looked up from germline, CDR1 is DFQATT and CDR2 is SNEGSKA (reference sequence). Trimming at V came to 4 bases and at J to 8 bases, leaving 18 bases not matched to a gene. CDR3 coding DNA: TGCAGTGCTATCCAGAGCGCGCGGACAGGGGTCCGAGATGAGCAGTTCTTC. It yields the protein CSAIQSARTGVRDEQFF.

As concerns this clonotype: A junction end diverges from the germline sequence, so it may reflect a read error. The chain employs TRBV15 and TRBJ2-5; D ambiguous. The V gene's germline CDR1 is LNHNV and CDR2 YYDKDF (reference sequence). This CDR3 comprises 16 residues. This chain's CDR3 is CAASRDRMGIQETQYF. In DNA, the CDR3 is TGTGCCGCCAGCAGAGATCGTATGGGAATCCAAGAGACCCAGTACTTC.

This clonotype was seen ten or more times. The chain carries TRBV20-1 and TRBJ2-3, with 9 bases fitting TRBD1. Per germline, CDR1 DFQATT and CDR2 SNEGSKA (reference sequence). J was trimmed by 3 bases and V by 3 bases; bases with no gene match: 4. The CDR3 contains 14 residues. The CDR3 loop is CSASGDRVTDTQYF. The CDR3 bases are TGCAGTGCTAGTGGGGACAGGGTGACAGATACGCAGTATTTT.

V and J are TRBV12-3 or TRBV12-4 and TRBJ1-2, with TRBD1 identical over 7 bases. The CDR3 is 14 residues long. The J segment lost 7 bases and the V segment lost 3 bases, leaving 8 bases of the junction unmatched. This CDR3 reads CASSLASRGVGYTF. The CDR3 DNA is TGTGCCAGCAGTTTGGCGAGCAGGGGGGTTGGCTACACCTTC.

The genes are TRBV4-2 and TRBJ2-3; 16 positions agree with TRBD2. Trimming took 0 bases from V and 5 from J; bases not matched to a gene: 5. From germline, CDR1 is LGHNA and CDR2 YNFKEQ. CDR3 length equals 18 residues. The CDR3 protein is CASSQDWGLAGGQDTQYF. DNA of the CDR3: TGTGCCAGCAGCCAAGACTGGGGACTAGCGGGAGGGCAAGATACGCAGTATTTT.

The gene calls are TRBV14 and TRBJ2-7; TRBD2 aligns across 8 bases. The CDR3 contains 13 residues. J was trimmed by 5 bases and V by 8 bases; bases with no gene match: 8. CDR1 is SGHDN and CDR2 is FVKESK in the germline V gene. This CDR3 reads CASGGGRPDEQYF. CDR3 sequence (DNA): TGTGCCAGCGGAGGCGGGAGGCCCGACGAGCAGTACTTC.

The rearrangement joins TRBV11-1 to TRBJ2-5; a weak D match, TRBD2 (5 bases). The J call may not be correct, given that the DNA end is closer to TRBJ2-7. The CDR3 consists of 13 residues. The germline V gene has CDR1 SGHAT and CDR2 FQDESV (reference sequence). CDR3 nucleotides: TGTGCCAGCAGCTTATGGGGAGACGGCGAGCAGTACTTC. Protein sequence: CASSLWGDGEQYF.

CDR3: CSAVAVYGEQFF. As DNA, the CDR3 is TGCAGTGCTGTAGCGGTTTATGGTGAGCAGTTCTTC. V gene TRBV20-1 combines with J gene TRBJ2-1; tentative D call: TRBD2 (6 bases). Trimming pared 5 bases from V and 9 bases from J, leaving 14 bases between. Per germline, CDR1 DFQATT and CDR2 SNEGSKA (reference sequence). The CDR3 totals 12 residues.

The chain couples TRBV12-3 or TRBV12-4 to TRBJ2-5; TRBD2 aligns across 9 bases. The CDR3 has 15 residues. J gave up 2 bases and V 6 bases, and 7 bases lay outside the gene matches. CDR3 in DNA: TGTGCCAGCAGCGCACCGACTAGCGGACAAGAGACCCAGTACTTC. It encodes CASSAPTSGQETQYF.